These T cell receptor beta chains were read from a single sample in a study of cytomegalovirus exposure and HLA in healthy donors. Using immunoSEQ multiplex PCR, the repertoire was profiled, and TCRdb retains in-frame clones only, with some absent. The repertoire holds roughly 110,000 clones, with 70% to 80% as singletons. The specimen was PBMCs. Source of these receptors: a female donor in good health and CMV-seronegative. Both conserved end residues are part of each CDR3. D genes are given only for firm matches. Expanded clones are given a class, and other clones once, few, many or no size at all.

few	-	TRBV21-1	TRBJ1-2	CASSKAGGKGYGYTF	TGTGCCAGCAGCAAAGCTGGGGGGAAAGGCTATGGCTACACCTTC
few	TRBD1	TRBV6-1	TRBJ1-5	CATVPTGLLQPQHF	TGTGCCACTGTTCCGACAGGGTTATTACAGCCCCAGCATTTT
-	TRBD2	TRBV11-2	TRBJ2-4	CASSLDRVAGGIQYF	TGTGCCAGCAGCTTAGACCGGGTAGCGGGGGGCATTCAGTACTTC
-	TRBD2	TRBV6-6	TRBJ2-3	CASSSSSLAGDTQYF	TGTGCCAGCAGCTCGAGTTCACTAGCGGGAGATACGCAGTATTTT
-	TRBD1	TRBV10-1	TRBJ1-1	CASSVSGGTEAFF	TGCGCCAGCAGTGTCTCAGGGGGCACTGAAGCTTTCTTT
-	-	TRBV6-1	TRBJ1-5	CASSEGVGAEPQHF	TGTGCCAGCAGTGAAGGTGTAGGTGCGGAGCCCCAGCATTTT
few	-	TRBV19	TRBJ1-1	CASSILGGGPEAFF	TGTGCCAGTAGTATCTTGGGAGGGGGACCTGAAGCTTTCTTT
-	-	TRBV1	TRBJ2-1	CTSSQDCAGRGDEQFF	TGCACCAGCAGCCAAGACTGTGCCGGGAGAGGGGATGAGCAGTTCTTC
-	-	TRBV30	TRBJ1-1	CAWKGTGVAEAFF	TGTGCCTGGAAAGGCACCGGGGTCGCTGAAGCTTTCTTT
few	TRBD1	TRBV7-2	TRBJ2-7	CASSQGIGTAYEQYF	TGTGCCAGCAGCCAAGGCATCGGGACAGCCTACGAGCAGTACTTC
-	-	TRBV19	TRBJ2-1	CASSIDNTGRQFF	TGTGCCAGTAGTATAGACAACACAGGGCGACAGTTCTTC
once	TRBD1	TRBV19	TRBJ1-2	CASSRDRGSGYTF	TGTGCCAGTAGCCGGGACAGGGGTTCTGGCTACACCTTC
-	TRBD1	TRBV30	TRBJ1-6	CAWSVVGTENSPLHF	TGTGCCTGGAGTGTGGTTGGGACAGAAAATTCACCCCTCCACTTT
-	-	TRBV13	TRBJ1-2	CASRNRAEAREGYTF	TGTGCCAGCCGCAATCGGGCAGAGGCCCGGGAGGGCTACACCTTC
-	TRBD1	TRBV28	TRBJ1-5	CASSRPSQGEQPQHF	TGTGCCAGCAGTCGACCATCCCAGGGGGAGCAGCCCCAGCATTTT
-	-	TRBV15	TRBJ2-7	CATSRGYESEQYF	TGTGCCACCAGCAGAGGCTACGAAAGCGAGCAGTACTTC
once	TRBD2	TRBV2	TRBJ2-7	CASRETSGALYEQYF	TGTGCCAGCAGGGAGACTAGCGGGGCTCTCTACGAGCAGTACTTC
-	-	TRBV29-1	TRBJ2-1	CSAPLFGGVRFSSYNEQFF	TGCAGCGCCCCCCTGTTCGGCGGAGTGAGATTTAGCTCCTACAATGAGCAGTTCTTC
once	-	TRBV2	TRBJ1-5	CASTPRGSQPQHF	TGTGCCAGCACTCCAAGGGGAAGCCAGCCCCAGCATTTT
few	-	TRBV5-1	TRBJ1-1	CASSPRGDTEAFF	TGCGCCAGCAGCCCCCGGGGGGACACTGAAGCTTTCTTT
-	TRBD1	TRBV27	TRBJ2-1	CASSLGDRGYNEQFF	TGTGCCAGCAGTTTAGGAGACAGGGGGTACAATGAGCAGTTCTTC
-	-	TRBV13	TRBJ2-7	CASSSSIYEQYF	TGTGCCAGCAGCTCAAGCATCTACGAGCAGTACTTC
few	-	TRBV30	TRBJ2-7	CAWAPGGLHYEQYF	TGTGCCTGGGCCCCAGGGGGGCTACACTACGAGCAGTACTTC
-	TRBD1	TRBV19	TRBJ2-5	CASSTGEAETQYF	TGTGCCAGTTCGACAGGGGAGGCGGAGACCCAGTACTTC
once	TRBD1	TRBV4-1	TRBJ1-2	CASSQHIGTGTNGYTF	TGCGCCAGCAGCCAACATATCGGGACAGGGACGAATGGCTACACCTTC
-	-	TRBV28	TRBJ1-1	CASSLSHRKGIYEAFF	TGTGCCAGCAGTTTATCGCACCGAAAGGGGATCTATGAAGCTTTCTTT
few	-	TRBV10-3	TRBJ1-2	CAISESRGSDYTF	TGTGCCATCAGTGAGAGCAGAGGCTCGGACTACACCTTC
-	TRBD1	TRBV5-6	TRBJ1-2	CASSLAGTGRVSGGYTF	TGTGCCAGCAGCTTGGCCGGGACAGGCCGTGTCAGTGGGGGCTACACCTTC
-	-	TRBV7-2	TRBJ1-5	CASSLGVDQPQHF	TGTGCCAGCAGCTTAGGCGTTGATCAGCCCCAGCATTTT
-	TRBD1	TRBV5-1	TRBJ2-7	CASSSRGTGVYEQYF	TGCGCCAGCAGTTCTAGAGGGACAGGAGTCTACGAGCAGTACTTC
-	TRBD2	TRBV29-1	TRBJ2-1	CSSSTSGNNEQFF	TGCAGCTCATCGACTAGCGGTAACAATGAGCAGTTCTTC
-	-	TRBV4-2	TRBJ1-3	CASSQDRGAGNTIYF	TGTGCCAGCAGCCAAGATCGGGGGGCTGGAAACACCATATATTTT
few	-	TRBV11-3	TRBJ1-3	CASSAAGGGRSGNTIYF	TGTGCCAGCAGCGCGGCGGGGGGCGGACGCTCTGGAAACACCATATATTTT
few	-	TRBV5-1	TRBJ2-5	CASSLAGTRVLTQYF	TGCGCCAGCAGCTTGGCCGGGACACGCGTGTTGACCCAGTACTTC
-	TRBD1	TRBV15	TRBJ2-5	CATSRERGLFAETQYF	TGTGCCACCAGCAGAGAGAGGGGGCTTTTCGCGGAGACCCAGTACTTC
once	-	TRBV7-2	TRBJ1-1	CASSLVQAPNTEAFF	TGTGCCAGCAGCTTAGTACAGGCCCCGAACACCGAAGCTTTCTTT
-	TRBD1	TRBV5-1	TRBJ1-3	CASSHDRGYGNTIYF	TGCGCCAGCAGCCACGACAGGGGTTATGGAAACACCATATATTTT